Sequencing of this TCR beta chain was carried out in a study of T cell responses to AZD1222 COVID-19 vaccine. Study-wide results and limits: Only a handful of people who got AZD1222 tested seropositive at baseline. Spike-spanning, vaccine-associated CD4 TCRs were dominant at 160-218 and 743-854.

V lost 2 bases, J lost 5 bases, and 12 bases lay in between. CDR1 is GTSNPN and CDR2 is SVGIG in the germline V gene (reference sequence). CDR3 size: 14 residues. Here immunoSEQ multiplex PCR was the method, and the copy in TCRdb shows in-frame clones only, minus some. Among about 100,000 clones listed, about 90% were seen once. This clone was observed once. What it recognizes is unknown. This chain connects TRBV30 to TRBJ1-4, with D possibly matching TRBD1 (6 bases). The receptor comes from an adult in good health. Source: peripheral blood, taken on day 0 of AZD1222 vaccination. CDR3 loop: CAWSMGQGNEKLFF. In nucleotides, the CDR3 is TGTGCCTGGAGTATGGGACAAGGAAATGAAAAACTGTTTTTT.